Below, 5 T cell receptor beta chains from the same sample are listed, as sequenced in a study of human T cells and chemical hapten exposure (dated by TCRdb to the early 2020s). Libraries came from RACE. Instrument used: NextSeq 500. TCRdb reworked the public reads: Q25 trimming with fastp, MiXCR clone assembly, productive beta chains retained. Each entry merges the rows of one CDR3 protein and shows their most common DNA and genes. For this sample there are around 130,000 distinct CDR3 sequences; approximately 12% appear just once. Approximately 1.3% of the sample goes to the ten largest clones. What the time point label conveys for this sample: patch test 2, 6 weeks after DPC sensitization. The label giving this sample's treatment or condition can be read as: therapeutic diphenylcyclopropenone sensitization with weekly scalp DPC. Sample: whole blood, taken in connection with sensitization to the hapten diphenylcyclopropenone (DPC). All receptors come from a woman in her forties or fifties with alopecia areata. Some clones in this sample may be carry-over from other donors' samples.

The chain recombines TRBV7-9 with TRBJ1-5; 12 nucleotides align to TRBD1. Germline V CDR1 and CDR2: SEHNR, FQNEAQ (reference sequence). There are 14 residues in the CDR3. J was trimmed by 5 bases and V by 5 bases; bases with no gene match: 1. The CDR3 bases are TGTGCCAGCAGCGGGGACAGGGGGCATCAGCCCCAGCATTTT. Protein sequence: CASSGDRGHQPQHF.

The table lists this clonotype with many counts. The rearrangement joins TRBV19 to TRBJ2-3, with 8 positions matching TRBD1. The CDR3 has 14 residues. The germline CDR1 and CDR2 sequences are LNHDA and SQIVND (reference sequence). V shed 9 bases and J 1 base; nucleotides not matched to a gene: 6. The DNA for the CDR3 is TGTGCCAGCGCATCAGGGGGCGGCACAGATACGCAGTATTTT. Its protein is CASASGGGTDTQYF. Full variable domain (missing parts from reference TRBV19 and TRBJ2-3): DGGITQSPKYLFRKEGQNVTLSCEQNLNHDAMYWYRQDPGQGLRLIYYSQIVNDFQKGDIAEGYSVSREKKESFPLTVTSAQKNPTAFYLCASASGGGTDTQYFGPGTRLTVL.

V is TRBV10-3 and J is TRBJ2-3; 8 bases match TRBD2. The J segment lost 3 bases and the V segment lost 6 bases, leaving 2 bases of the junction unmatched. Germline CDR1 is ENHRY and CDR2 is SYGVKD. The CDR3 extends over 13 amino acids. CDR3 bases: TGTGCCATCAGCCAGCGGGAGACAGATACGCAGTATTTT. It encodes CAISQRETDTQYF.

Ten or more counts support this clonotype. This chain joins TRBV20-1 and TRBJ2-4; 7 bases fit TRBD1. Germline-derived CDR1 and CDR2 are DFQATT and SNEGSKA (reference sequence). With V trimmed by 7 bases and J by 8 bases, 5 bases remained unmatched. CDR3 length: 11 residues. CDR3 region: CSVGQGDIQYF. The CDR3 DNA reads as TGCAGTGTGGGCCAGGGGGACATTCAGTACTTC.

This clonotype was detected a few times. The chain uses TRBV29-1 and TRBJ2-5; weak D call: TRBD1 (6 bases). V lost 3 bases and J lost 5, with 19 bases in between. Per the germline V gene, CDR1 is SQVTM and CDR2 is ANQGSEA. This CDR3 has 15 residues. CDR3: CSVDSKTGTGETQYF. The CDR3 DNA is TGCAGCGTTGACTCAAAAACAGGGACGGGGGAGACCCAGTACTTC. The whole variable domain, remainder taken from reference TRBV29-1 and TRBJ2-5, is SAVISQKPSRDICQRGTSLTIQCQVDSQVTMMFWYRQQPGQSLTLIATANQGSEATYESGFVIDKFPISRPNLTFSTLTVSNMSPEDSSIYLCSVDSKTGTGETQYFGPGTRLLVL.